This passage covers 4 T cell receptor beta chains from one sample sequenced in a study of CD8 T cells in Susac syndrome. RNA in amounts of about 0.5 to 1 ug was reverse transcribed with random hexamers. TCRdb re-called the immunoSEQ multiplex PCR reads with MiXCR, one entry per CDR3 protein. Here the sample spans a few hundred thousand distinct CDR3 sequences, approximately 81% being singletons. The sequencing sample was made of CD8+ T cells from PBMCs. These TCRs come from a human donor with multiple sclerosis.

The V gene is TRBV2, the J gene TRBJ2-1; D ambiguous. The CDR3 is 13 residues long. Trimming removed 2 bases at V and 10 bases at J, with 12 bases between. CDR1 and CDR2 (germline): SNHLY, FYNNEI. In DNA, the CDR3 is TGTGCCAGCAGTGAAATTGGGATACACGAGCAGTTCTTC. This sequence encodes CASSEIGIHEQFF.

The rearrangement joins TRBV5-5 to TRBJ1-2; a possible D gene is TRBD1 (6 bases). CDR1 is SGHKS, CDR2 YYEKEE, per germline (reference sequence). The CDR3 has 15 amino acids. The germline V and J ends were trimmed by 0 bases and 5 bases, with 14 bases remaining between them. The chain's CDR3 is CASSLEQGTHYGYTF. CDR3 sequence (DNA): TGTGCCAGCAGCTTGGAACAGGGTACCCATTATGGCTACACCTTC.

J is TRBJ2-1 and V is TRBV6-2 or TRBV6-3, with no clear D. With 4 bases removed from V and 8 bases from J, the gap between germline ends came to 15 bases. This CDR3 comprises 14 residues. Per the germline V gene, CDR1 is MNHEY and CDR2 is SVGEGT. The CDR3 bases are TGTGCCAGCAGTTTGAATCGTTTCATAGATGAGCAGTTCTTC. Encoded protein: CASSLNRFIDEQFF.

V and J are TRBV6-5 and TRBJ1-1; no clear D. This CDR3 has 14 amino acids. The germline V gene encodes CDR1 MNHEY and CDR2 SVGAGI. V lost 6 bases and J lost 0, with 11 bases in between. CDR3 residues: CASSRSGLNTEAFF. The CDR3 nucleotides read TGTGCCAGCAGCCGGTCCGGCTTGAACACTGAAGCTTTCTTT.